The T cell receptor beta chain described here comes from a study of shared clonotypes between healthy human individuals. As for this clone: Its antigen is unknown.

The material for each subset, its genomic DNA, was split evenly across several immunoSEQ plates. Libraries were prepared by immunoSEQ multiplex PCR; TCRdb keeps only in-frame clonotypes and omits some of them. The repertoire holds around 1 million clones, with approximately 76% as singletons. Study results and limitations: Around 5% of naive CD4 clonotypes were common to a handful of donors. In contrast to clonotypes shared by all four donors, non-shared clonotypes had lower generation probabilities.

The CDR3 contains 15 residues. The germline V gene encodes CDR1 MNHNS and CDR2 SASEGT. V was trimmed by 1 base and J by 1 base, leaving 8 bases between them. Sequenced: memory CD4+ T cells sorted from blood. Subset defined: CD45RA-negative fraction. The origin of this receptor is a man aged 18 to 30 in good health. This rearrangement joins TRBV6-1 to TRBJ2-1; unclear D gene. CDR3 DNA sequence: TGTGCCAGCAGTGAAGGGGCTAGTTCCTACAATGAGCAGTTCTTC. The encoded protein is CASSEGASSYNEQFF.